This is a list of T cell receptor beta chains from one sample in a study of Ad26.COV2.S vaccination and SARS-CoV-2 variants. Using immunoSEQ multiplex PCR, the repertoire was profiled, and TCRdb retains in-frame clones only, with some absent. The profile shows around 250,000 clones, approximately 90% of them singletons. Sequenced material: peripheral blood, taken in a trial of Ad26.COV2.S vaccine versus placebo. Receptors were obtained from a person between 18 and 65 years old who received the Ad26.COV2.S COVID-19 vaccine or a placebo. Both conserved end residues are part of each CDR3. A D gene is named only where the DNA matches it firmly. Size is omitted from some rows. Given values are once, few, many or a class for expanded clones.

TRBJ2-1,NA,NA,TRBV19,TGTGCCAGTAGTATATTGCCACCCCCGGGCAATGAGCAGTTCTTC,CASSILPPPGNEQFF
TRBJ1-1,NA,NA,TRBV5-6,TGTGCCAGCAGCTTGCTTGTGACTGAAGCTTTCTTT,CASSLLVTEAFF
TRBJ2-5,NA,NA,TRBV5-1,TGCGCCAGCAGCTTGGGGCAAGAGACCCAGTACTTC,CASSLGQETQYF
TRBJ2-1,TRBD2,NA,TRBV9,TGTGCCAGCAGCGTGGGAATAGCGGGAGGGCCAACCTACAATGAGCAGTTCTTC,CASSVGIAGGPTYNEQFF
TRBJ2-7,TRBD2,NA,TRBV6-6,TGTGCCAGCAGTCCCTTAGCGGGGAGGTCGAACGAGCAGTACTTC,CASSPLAGRSNEQYF
TRBJ2-1,NA,NA,TRBV3-1/TRBV3-2,TGTGCCAGCAGCCAAGGGTTTATAGGCTACAATGAGCAGTTCTTC,CASSQGFIGYNEQFF
TRBJ1-1,NA,NA,TRBV6-5,TGTGCCAGCAGGCCCCTGGGGGGAGTACCTGAAGCTTTCTTT,CASRPLGGVPEAFF
TRBJ2-1,TRBD2,NA,TRBV19,TGTGCCAGTAGTTCCCTAGCGGGGGCCGGCATAGTTGAGCAGTTCTTC,CASSSLAGAGIVEQFF
TRBJ2-5,TRBD2,NA,TRBV5-8,TGTGCCAGCAGGGGCCGGGGACTAGCGCTTCAAGAGACCCAGTACTTC,CASRGRGLALQETQYF
TRBJ2-1,NA,once,TRBV7-3,TGTGCCAGCAGCCCCTCTGTCCCGAGCTCCTACAATGAGCAGTTCTTC,CASSPSVPSSYNEQFF
TRBJ1-2,NA,NA,TRBV7-2,TGTGCCAGCAGCTTAGACCACATAGCTAACTATGGCTACACCTTC,CASSLDHIANYGYTF
TRBJ2-1,NA,NA,TRBV30,TGTGCCTGGAAGCCGTCGATGCGTGGCGGCCCTGTTTCCTACAATGAGCAGTTCTTC,CAWKPSMRGGPVSYNEQFF
TRBJ1-1,NA,NA,TRBV7-2,TGTGCCAGCAGCTTAGTGGGAGCCCTCATGAACACTGAAGCTTTCTTT,CASSLVGALMNTEAFF
TRBJ1-5,NA,NA,TRBV4-3,TGCGCCAGCAGCCTAGAGTTGACAGTTAATCAGCCCCAGCATTTT,CASSLELTVNQPQHF
TRBJ2-7,NA,NA,TRBV15,TGTGCCACCAGCAGCCCACGGACAGCAGGGCTCGCCGAGCAGTACTTC,CATSSPRTAGLAEQYF